The entry below gives a single TCR beta chain sequence along with its context. This clonotype was seen a few times. What antigen it recognizes has not been identified. Base qualities are not recorded, but no much larger clone differs from it by a single base. The entry originates in a study of response to subunit inactivated influenza vaccine listed by TCRdb under 2018. Background for the entire study: Deep quantitative T cell receptor repertoire profiling was used in the study to track responses to a trivalent subunit inactivated influenza vaccine.

To prepare the library, RT-PCR was applied. The reads were generated on an Illumina HiSeq 2500. The public reads were run again by TCRdb, first through fastp at Q25 and then through MiXCR, and only productive beta chains were kept. One record per CDR3 amino acid sequence lists the most common genes and DNA. In this sample the table shows about 780,000 distinct CDR3 sequences, 18% of which occur a single time. About a tenth of the sample is taken by the ten largest. The investigation overall reported the following: It was suggested by the authors that each seasonal influenza vaccination may recruit only a limited number of new T cells.

Including the terminal cysteine and phenylalanine, the CDR3 comprises 16 residues. Left in the record is the CDR3 DNA by itself, 48 bases read in frame from the first base. CDR1 and CDR2 (MDHEN, SYDVKM) derive from the germline V gene. Compared with germline, V lacks 5 bases and J lacks 8 bases; bases without a gene match: 14. Specimen: PBMCs from blood, collected 4 to 6 days after vaccination. The receptor was derived from a man between 50 and 59 years old who received an inactivated influenza vaccine. Donor details come from another sample of the same person, matched by shared clones. The rearrangement combines TRBV28 with TRBJ2-1; 8 middle bases align to TRBD1. This receptor carries the CDR3 CASSVEDRDKVDEQFF. The DNA sequence is as follows: TGTGCCAGCAGTGTCGAGGACAGGGACAAGGTCGATGAGCAGTTCTTC.